This T cell receptor (beta chain) was observed in a study of cytomegalovirus exposure and HLA in healthy donors. Unmatched junction bases numbered 6, after V lost 1 base and J lost 1 base. CDR3 length equals 18 residues. Germline CDR1 is SGHTA and CDR2 is FQGNSA. 13 Jbeta primers and 60 Vbeta primers were used for the PCR. Per the study methods: An analysis performed later counted about 80 million unique TCR beta chains (around 10 million of them shared). The assay was immunoSEQ multiplex PCR, and TCRdb's table has in-frame clones only and misses some. For V, J and clone size, that table is used; D and trimming come from the DNA. The repertoire holds over 150,000 clones, with approximately 80% as singletons.

The receptor was isolated from a young man in good health and CMV-seropositive. V and J are TRBV7-2 and TRBJ2-1; 11 nucleotides match TRBD2. The sample consisted of PBMCs. CDR3 DNA sequence: TGTGCCAGCAGCTTAGAAGTGCTAGCGGGGGGATCCTACAATGAGCAGTTCTTC. Translation: CASSLEVLAGGSYNEQFF.